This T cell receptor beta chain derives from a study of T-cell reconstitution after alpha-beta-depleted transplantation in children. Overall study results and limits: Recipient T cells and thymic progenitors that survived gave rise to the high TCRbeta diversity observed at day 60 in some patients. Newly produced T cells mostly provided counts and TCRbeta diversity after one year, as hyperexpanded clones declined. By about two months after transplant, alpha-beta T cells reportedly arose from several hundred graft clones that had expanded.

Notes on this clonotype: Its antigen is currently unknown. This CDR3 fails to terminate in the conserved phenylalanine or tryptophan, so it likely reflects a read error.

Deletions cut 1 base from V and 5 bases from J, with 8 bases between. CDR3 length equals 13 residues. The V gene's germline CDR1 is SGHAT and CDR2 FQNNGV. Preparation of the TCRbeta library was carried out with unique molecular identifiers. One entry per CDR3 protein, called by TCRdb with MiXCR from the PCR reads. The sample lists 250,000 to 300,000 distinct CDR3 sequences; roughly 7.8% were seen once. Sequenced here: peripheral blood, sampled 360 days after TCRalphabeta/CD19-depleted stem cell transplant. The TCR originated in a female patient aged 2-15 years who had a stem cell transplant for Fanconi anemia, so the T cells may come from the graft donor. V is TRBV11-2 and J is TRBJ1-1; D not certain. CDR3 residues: CASSLGLLTEAFS. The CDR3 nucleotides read TGTGCCAGCAGCTTAGGGCTACTAACTGAAGCTTTCTCT.